This T cell receptor (beta chain) was identified in a study of CD8+ T cells in alopecia areata. Notes on the study in general: Affected scalp, especially in alopecia totalis/universalis, had a higher clonality than normal scalp did. Possibly because of HLA-related factors, TCR sharing was less clear across patients than in mice.

It was cDNA, reverse transcribed from extracted RNA, that served as the sequencing template. Sequenced by immunoSEQ multiplex PCR; TCRdb stores in-frame clones only, minus some. Observed in the sample are 1,700 or so clones, none of them singletons. Worth noting for this clone: The antigen is unknown. The listed genes are named as in mouse. The CDR3 goes on 4 residues after the read ends, and that part is filled in from the germline J gene.

Per the germline V gene, CDR1 is NSHNY and CDR2 is SYGAGN. CDR3 length equals 14 residues. The V gene end was trimmed by 1 base and the J gene end by 1 base; junction bases not matched to a gene: 0. Sorting of pooled cutaneous lymph node cells was based on CD4, CD8alpha, NKG2D, NKG2ACE and other markers. This TCR was recovered from a C3H/HeJ mouse with alopecia areata. The strain is characterized by the MHC haplotype H2-k. J is TRBJ2-5 and V is TRBV13-1; 7 bases agree with TRBD1. Sequenced sample: CD8+ T cells sorted from a lymph node. The chain's CDR3 is CASSDQGDQDTQYF. Partial CDR3 DNA: TGTGCCAGCAGTGATCAGGGGGACCAAGAC.